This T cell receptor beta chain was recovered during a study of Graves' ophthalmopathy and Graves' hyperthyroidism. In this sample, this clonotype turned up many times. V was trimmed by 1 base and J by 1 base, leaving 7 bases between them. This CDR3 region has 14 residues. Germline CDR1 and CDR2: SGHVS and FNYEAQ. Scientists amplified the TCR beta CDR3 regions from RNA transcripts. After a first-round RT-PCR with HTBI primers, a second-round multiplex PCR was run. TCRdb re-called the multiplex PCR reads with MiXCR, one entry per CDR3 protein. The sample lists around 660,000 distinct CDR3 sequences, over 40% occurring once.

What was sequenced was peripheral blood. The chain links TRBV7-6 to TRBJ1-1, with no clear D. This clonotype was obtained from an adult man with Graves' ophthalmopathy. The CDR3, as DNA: TGTGCCAGCAGCTTAGGGTATCAGAACACTGAAGCTTTCTTT. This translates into CASSLGYQNTEAFF.